Presented here are 21 T cell receptor beta chains from one specimen sequenced in a study of beta chain features in type 1 diabetes (dated by TCRdb to 2016 to 2019). No antigen has been identified for these receptors. The protocol used for the library was the immunoSEQ multiplex PCR assay. The entire amount of isolated RNA was reverse transcribed using the High Capacity cDNA Reverse Transcription Kit, so the sequenced TCRB transcripts were expressed ones. TCRdb provides this immuneACCESS table in a form limited to in-frame rearrangements. Some clones are lacking; in checked studies, under half of them reflect an unresolved V gene, and why the rest are absent is not known. This sample lists some 360,000 clones; 8.5% to 10% were detected once. About 0.63% of the sample is held by the ten biggest clonotypes. Beyond this particular receptor, the publication reports: In all four CD4+ subsets, TCRB CDR3 length was moderately but significantly shorter in type 1 diabetes patients.

The material sequenced was central memory CD4+ T cells from blood. The source of these receptors is a man aged 30-40 years with type 1 diabetes.

With respect to this clone: At one end, the junction sequence differs from germline, possibly due to a read error. V gene TRBV4-3 combines with J gene TRBJ1-2, with 9 bases that match TRBD1. Germline loops: CDR1 LGHNA, CDR2 YSLEER. CDR3 length equals 15 residues. CDR3 DNA: TGCGCCAGCAGCCAGGGGGGGACAGGGCACTACGGCTACACCTTC. Translating gives CASSQGGTGHYGYTF.

The J gene is TRBJ1-2, the V gene TRBV11-2; D ambiguous. The CDR3 extends over 13 amino acids. V dropped 5 bases and J dropped 5 bases, with 12 bases sitting between them. Germline-derived CDR1 and CDR2 are SGHAT and FQNNGV. The CDR3 reads CASSQDSSYGYTF. The CDR3 region has the DNA TGTGCCAGCAGCCAAGACTCGTCATATGGCTACACCTTC. Using reference TRBV11-2 and TRBJ1-2 for the parts outside the CDR3, the full variable domain is EAGVAQSPRYKIIEKRQSVAFWCNPISGHATLYWYQQILGQGPKLLIQFQNNGVVDDSQLPKDRFSAERLKGVDSTLKIQPAKLEDSAVYLCASSQDSSYGYTFGSGTRLTVV.

V usage is TRBV29-1 and J usage is TRBJ2-1; TRBD2 matches 7 bases. The CDR3 length is 14 residues. Germline V gene data show CDR1 as SQVTM and CDR2 as ANQGSEA. With 5 bases clipped from V and 6 bases from J, the junction kept 10 bases outside the gene matches. The CDR3 sequence is CSVTRELVGNEQFF. CDR3 DNA: TGCAGCGTTACGCGGGAGTTGGTGGGCAATGAGCAGTTCTTC.

The V gene is TRBV6-1, the J gene TRBJ1-1; 7 nucleotides agree with TRBD1. The CDR3 length is 13 residues. CDR1 and CDR2 (germline): MNHNS, SASEGT. V gave up 6 bases and J gave up 7 bases; unmatched junction bases: 8. The CDR3 bases are TGTGCCAGCAGGAGACAGGGTGCACTTGAAGCTTTCTTT. Amino acid sequence: CASRRQGALEAFF.

This clone was observed a handful of times. Different DNA sequences within this sample yield the same CDR3. This chain uses TRBV27 with TRBJ2-5; D call uncertain. Germline V gene sequence: CDR1 MNHEY, CDR2 SMNVEV (reference sequence). Trimming removed 3 bases from V and 0 bases from J, with 2 bases in between. The CDR3 loop spans 12 amino acids. The CDR3 DNA follows: TGTGCCAGCAGTTTCGACCAAGAGACCCAGTACTTC. Translating gives CASSFDQETQYF.

The gene calls are TRBV7-2 and TRBJ1-2; D remains unclear. The CDR3 totals 16 residues. The germline V gene has CDR1 SGHTA and CDR2 FQGNSA. Trimming took 3 bases from V and 8 from J, leaving 22 bases between them. The CDR3 DNA sequence: TGTGCCAGCAGCTTGGAATTGAAAGTGGCTGGGCGCGGCTACACCTTC. The encoded protein is CASSLELKVAGRGYTF.

The genes are TRBV10-3 and TRBJ1-1, with D perhaps TRBD1 (6 bases). The CDR3 is made up of 17 amino acids. V lost 10 bases and J 6 bases, leaving 30 bases between the germline ends. CDR1 is ENHRY and CDR2 is SYGVKD in the germline V gene. The CDR3 sequence is CASSERYNRVMGPEAFF. The CDR3 DNA is TGTGCCAGCAGCGAAAGGTACAACAGGGTCATGGGCCCTGAAGCTTTCTTT.

The chain employs TRBV18 and TRBJ2-5; possibly TRBD1 for D (7 bases). CDR1 and CDR2 from the germline V gene are KGHSH and LQKENI. The CDR3 length is 14 residues. The V gene lost 3 bases and the J gene lost 1 base, with 9 bases spanning the gap. Here the CDR3 reads CASSPQGGQETQYF. DNA for the CDR3: TGTGCCAGCTCACCCCAGGGGGGCCAAGAGACCCAGTACTTC.

The chain has TRBV7-2 and TRBJ2-5; D not certain. The length of the CDR3 is 14 residues. Germline V gene data show CDR1 as SGHTA and CDR2 as FQGNSA. Trimming took off 1 base at V and 5 bases at J, with 11 bases between the two ends. DNA of the CDR3: TGTGCCAGCAGCTTAGAAGGAATAGCCGAGACCCAGTACTTC. Its translation is CASSLEGIAETQYF.

The chain links TRBV19 to TRBJ1-2, with D perhaps TRBD1 (5 bases). The CDR3 has 13 residues. V was shortened by 3 bases and J by 2 bases, with 7 bases between the two germline ends. Germline V gene data show CDR1 as LNHDA and CDR2 as SQIVND (reference sequence). As DNA, the CDR3 is TGTGCCAGTAGTATGGCAGGGAACTATGGCTACACCTTC. This encodes CASSMAGNYGYTF.

This chain connects TRBV4-3 to TRBJ1-2; perhaps TRBD1 as D (6 bases). CDR3 length: 13 residues. V was cut by 4 bases and J by 8 bases, with 14 bases left in between. Germline-derived CDR1 and CDR2 are LGHNA and YSLEER. In DNA form, the CDR3 reads TGCGCCAGCAGCCCAAACAGGGCGGAAGGCTACACCTTC. Amino acid sequence: CASSPNRAEGYTF.

There are a few counts of this clone. V usage is TRBV5-4 and J usage is TRBJ2-2; 10 nucleotides agree with TRBD2. The CDR3 totals 17 residues. Germline V gives CDR1 SGHNT, CDR2 YYREEE (reference sequence). J was trimmed by 1 base and V by 1 base; bases with no gene match: 4. This chain's CDR3 is CASSLSSSGRNTGELFF. CDR3 DNA sequence: TGTGCCAGCAGCTTGTCGTCTAGCGGGAGGAACACCGGGGAGCTGTTTTTT. Full variable domain (missing parts from reference TRBV5-4 and TRBJ2-2): ETGVTQSPTHLIKTRGQQVTLRCSSQSGHNTVSWYQQALGQGPQFIFQYYREEENGRGNFPPRFSGLQFPNYSSELNVNALELDDSALYLCASSLSSSGRNTGELFFGEGSRLTVL.

This clone was observed a few times. The chain recombines TRBV6-1 with TRBJ2-5; 7 bases map to TRBD1. Looked up from germline, CDR1 is MNHNS and CDR2 is SASEGT. Trimming at V came to 7 bases and at J to 4 bases, leaving 6 bases not matched to a gene. CDR3 length: 13 amino acids. The CDR3 loop reads CASKRGQAETQYF. CDR3 sequence (DNA): TGTGCCAGCAAAAGGGGGCAGGCAGAGACCCAGTACTTC.

J is TRBJ2-5 and V is TRBV29-1; weak D call: TRBD1 (6 bases). V lost 6 bases to trimming and J lost 5 bases, with 19 bases between them. Germline V gene data show CDR1 as SQVTM and CDR2 as ANQGSEA. This CDR3 spans 14 amino acids. The CDR3 loop reads CSVCRDKRFETQYF. CDR3 sequence (DNA): TGCAGCGTCTGCCGGGACAAGAGGTTTGAGACCCAGTACTTC.

This clone was detected a few times. This chain connects TRBV28 to TRBJ1-1, with D perhaps matching TRBD1 (5 bases). V was pared by 5 bases and J by 4 bases, with 17 bases between. The CDR3 covers 15 residues. Germline loops: CDR1 MDHEN, CDR2 SYDVKM. The DNA of the CDR3 is TGTGCCAGCAGTACGGACGCCAGGGCGGGCACTGAAGCTTTCTTT. Its translation: CASSTDARAGTEAFF.

The CDR3 sequence is CASSFHGANVLTF. CDR3 DNA sequence: TGTGCCAGCAGCTTCCATGGGGCCAACGTCCTGACTTTC. The chain has TRBV7-9 and TRBJ2-6; D is ambiguous. V dropped 3 bases and J dropped 3 bases, with 3 bases sitting between them. This CDR3 is 13 amino acids long. CDR1 and CDR2 (germline): SEHNR, FQNEAQ (reference sequence).

The chain has TRBV10-3 and TRBJ2-1; D is perhaps TRBD1 or TRBD2 (6 bases each). CDR1 and CDR2 from the germline V gene are ENHRY and SYGVKD. Trimming removed 6 bases from V and 10 bases from J, with 25 bases in between. The CDR3 is 16 residues long. Written as DNA, the CDR3 is TGTGCCATCAGCGACACAGGAGGGGCTATCCAGGGGGAGCAGTTCTTC. This sequence encodes CAISDTGGAIQGEQFF.

This clone was picked up many times. The chain links TRBV10-3 to TRBJ2-5; tentative D call: TRBD1 (5 bases). V shed 2 bases and J shed 5 bases, with 9 bases lying between them. Looked up from germline, CDR1 is ENHRY and CDR2 is SYGVKD. The CDR3 has 13 residues. The CDR3, as DNA: TGTGCCATCAGTGAGAAGGGGCCGGAGACCCAGTACTTC. Amino acid sequence: CAISEKGPETQYF.

This chain links TRBV2 with TRBJ2-7; 9 nucleotides line up with TRBD1. The junction had 13 bases not matched to a gene; V was cut back by 11 bases and J by 5 bases. The CDR3 sequence is 14 residues long. Germline V gene lookup returns CDR1 SNHLY and CDR2 FYNNEI. The DNA for the CDR3 is TGTGCCTGCCTTGCTCCGGGACAGGGTGACGAGCAGTACTTC. Encoded protein: CACLAPGQGDEQYF. Supplemented by reference TRBV2 and TRBJ2-7, the full variable domain reads EPEVTQTPSHQVTQMGQEVILRCVPISNHLYFYWYRQILGQKVEFLVSFYNNEISEKSEIFDDQFSVERPDGSNFTLKIRSTKLEDSAMYFCACLAPGQGDEQYFGPGTRLTVT.

The rearrangement uses TRBV2 and TRBJ2-3; D possibly corresponds to TRBD1 (5 bases). Germline lookup yields CDR1 SNHLY and CDR2 FYNNEI. There are 15 residues in the CDR3. The V gene lost 4 bases and the J gene lost 1 base, with 12 bases spanning the gap. The CDR3 coding sequence is TGTGCCAGCAGTGGCGCGAAAGGGGGCACAGATACGCAGTATTTT. Its translation: CASSGAKGGTDTQYF.

The chain couples TRBV18 to TRBJ1-3; perhaps TRBD1 as D (6 bases). The CDR3 contains 17 residues. Deletions cut 3 bases from V and 2 bases from J, with 17 bases between. Germline assignment: CDR1 KGHSH and CDR2 LQKENI. The CDR3 DNA follows: TGTGCCAGCTCACCGCCCTCGAGGACAGTTGCTGGAAACACCATATATTTT. Translation gives CASSPPSRTVAGNTIYF.